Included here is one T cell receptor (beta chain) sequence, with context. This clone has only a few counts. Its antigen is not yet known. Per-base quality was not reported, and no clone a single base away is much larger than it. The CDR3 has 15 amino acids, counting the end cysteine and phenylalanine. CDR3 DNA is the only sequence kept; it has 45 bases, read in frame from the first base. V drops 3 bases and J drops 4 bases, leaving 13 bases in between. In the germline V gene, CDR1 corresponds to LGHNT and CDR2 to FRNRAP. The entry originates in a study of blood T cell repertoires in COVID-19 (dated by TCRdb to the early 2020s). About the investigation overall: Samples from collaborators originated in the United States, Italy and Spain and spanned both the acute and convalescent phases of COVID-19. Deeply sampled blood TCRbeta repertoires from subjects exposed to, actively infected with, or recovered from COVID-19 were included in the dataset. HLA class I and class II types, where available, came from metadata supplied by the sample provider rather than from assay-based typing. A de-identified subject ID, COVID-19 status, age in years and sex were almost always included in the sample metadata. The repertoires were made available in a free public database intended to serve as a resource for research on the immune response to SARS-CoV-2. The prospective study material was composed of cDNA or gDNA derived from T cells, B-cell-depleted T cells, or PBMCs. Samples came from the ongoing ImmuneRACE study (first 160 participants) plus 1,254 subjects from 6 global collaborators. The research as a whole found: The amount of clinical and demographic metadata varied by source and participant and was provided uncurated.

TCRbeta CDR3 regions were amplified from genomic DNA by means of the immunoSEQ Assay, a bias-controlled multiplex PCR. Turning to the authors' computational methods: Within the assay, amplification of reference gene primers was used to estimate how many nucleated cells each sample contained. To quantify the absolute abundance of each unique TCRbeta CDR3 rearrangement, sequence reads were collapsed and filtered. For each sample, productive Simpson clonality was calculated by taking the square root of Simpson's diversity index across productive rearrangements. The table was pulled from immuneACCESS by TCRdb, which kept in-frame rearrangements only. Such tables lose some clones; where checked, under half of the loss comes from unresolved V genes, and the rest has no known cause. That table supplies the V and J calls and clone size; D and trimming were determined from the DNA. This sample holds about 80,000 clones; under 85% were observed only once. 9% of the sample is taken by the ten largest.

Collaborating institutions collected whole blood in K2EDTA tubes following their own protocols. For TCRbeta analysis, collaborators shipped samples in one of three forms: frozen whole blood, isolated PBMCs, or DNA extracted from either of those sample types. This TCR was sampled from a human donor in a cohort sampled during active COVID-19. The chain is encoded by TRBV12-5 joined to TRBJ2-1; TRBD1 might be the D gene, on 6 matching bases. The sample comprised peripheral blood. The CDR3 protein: CASGLGTGLYNEQFF. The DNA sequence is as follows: TGTGCTAGTGGTTTAGGAACAGGGCTATACAATGAGCAGTTCTTC.